A single T cell receptor beta chain is shown here with its context. Germline V gene lookup returns CDR1 SGHVS and CDR2 FQNEAQ. CDR3 length: 15 residues. The V gene end was trimmed by 4 bases and the J gene end by 1 base; junction bases not matched to a gene: 4. This record belongs to a study of blood T cell repertoires in COVID-19. At the level of the study: PBMCs, B-cell-depleted T cells, or T cells were the source of the cDNA or gDNA that made up the material.

Original processing notes: By means of reference gene primer amplification, nucleated cell counts were estimated. Clones were read by immunoSEQ multiplex PCR, and TCRdb kept only the in-frame ones, dropping some. V and J calls and clone size follow that table, whereas D and trimming were derived from the DNA. The table shows roughly 200,000 clones, with about 90% occurring only once. The sequence was obtained from a woman between 25 and 40 years old with acute COVID-19. V and J are TRBV7-8 and TRBJ1-5; 7 bases are shared with TRBD1. The sample comprised PBMCs or T cells enriched from blood (not recorded which). The CDR3 DNA is TGTGCCAGCAGCTCCCAGGGACAGAGCAATCAGCCCCAGCATTTT. As protein: CASSSQGQSNQPQHF. Drawing the rest from reference TRBV7-8 and TRBJ1-5, the complete variable domain is GAGVSQSPRYKVAKRGQDVALRCDPISGHVSLFWYQQALGQGPEFLTYFQNEAQLDKSGLPSDRFFAERPEGSVSTLKIQRTQQEDSAVYLCASSSQGQSNQPQHFGDGTRLSIL.